This T cell receptor beta chain is from a study of spatial heterogeneity in lung cancer. By sample fraction, this clonotype is large. The antigen remains undetermined. Because this beta chain is a stray read in a library intended to capture alpha chains, its abundance should not be given much weight. The ends were cut back, 0 bases at V and 9 bases at J, with 15 bases in the middle. Germline V CDR1 and CDR2: ENHRY, SYGVKD. The CDR3 runs 14 residues. General study points: It was found that expanded intratumoral alpha and beta TCR counts tracked tumor mutation counts.

Each CDR3 protein is one row after TCRdb ran MiXCR on the 5' RACE reads. The table has under 20,000 distinct CDR3 sequences, 4.5% to 7.5% seen once; the top ten hold about a tenth. Time point denoted: sample taken at primary tumor resection. The sequenced material consisted of unsorted whole RNA from tumor, nontumor lung or frozen PBMC. The rearrangement joins TRBV10-3 to TRBJ2-7, with D perhaps TRBD1 (7 bases). Sequenced here: lung tumor tissue, sampled at surgery. This TCR was sampled from a female donor with early-stage non-small cell lung cancer. The CDR3 DNA follows: TGTGCCATCAGTGAGTCGCGGGGACAGCAGGGGCAGTACTTC. It translates to CAISESRGQQGQYF.